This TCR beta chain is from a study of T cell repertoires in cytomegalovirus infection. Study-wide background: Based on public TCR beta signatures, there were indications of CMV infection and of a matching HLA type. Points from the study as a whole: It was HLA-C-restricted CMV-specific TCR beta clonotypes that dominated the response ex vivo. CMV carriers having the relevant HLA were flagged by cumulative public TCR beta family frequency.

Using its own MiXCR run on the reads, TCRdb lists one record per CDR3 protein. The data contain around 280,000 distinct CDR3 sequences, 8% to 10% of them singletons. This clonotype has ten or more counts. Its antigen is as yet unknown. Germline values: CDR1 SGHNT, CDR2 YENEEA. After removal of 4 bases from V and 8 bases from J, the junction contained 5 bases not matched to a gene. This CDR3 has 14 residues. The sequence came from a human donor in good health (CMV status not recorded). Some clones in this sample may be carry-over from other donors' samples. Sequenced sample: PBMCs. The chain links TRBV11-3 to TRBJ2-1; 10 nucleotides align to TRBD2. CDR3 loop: CASSYSSGGYEQFF. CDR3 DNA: TGTGCCAGCAGCTATTCTAGCGGGGGCTATGAGCAGTTCTTC.